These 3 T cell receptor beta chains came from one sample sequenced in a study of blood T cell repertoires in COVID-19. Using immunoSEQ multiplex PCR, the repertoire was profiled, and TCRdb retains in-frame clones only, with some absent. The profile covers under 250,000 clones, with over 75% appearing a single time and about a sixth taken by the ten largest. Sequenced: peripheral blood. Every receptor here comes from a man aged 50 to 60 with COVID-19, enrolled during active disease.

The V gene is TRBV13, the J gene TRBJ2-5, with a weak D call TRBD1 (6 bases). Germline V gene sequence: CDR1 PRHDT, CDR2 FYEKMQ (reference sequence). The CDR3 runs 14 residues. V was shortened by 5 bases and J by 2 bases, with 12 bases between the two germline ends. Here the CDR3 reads CASSTWTDQETQYF. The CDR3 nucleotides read TGTGCCAGCAGCACCTGGACAGATCAAGAGACCCAGTACTTC.

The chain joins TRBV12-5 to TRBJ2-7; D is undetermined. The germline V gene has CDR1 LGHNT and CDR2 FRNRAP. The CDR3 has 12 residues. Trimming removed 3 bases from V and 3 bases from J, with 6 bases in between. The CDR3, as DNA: TGTGCTAGTGGTTTCGTCCTCTACGAGCAGTACTTC. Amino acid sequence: CASGFVLYEQYF.

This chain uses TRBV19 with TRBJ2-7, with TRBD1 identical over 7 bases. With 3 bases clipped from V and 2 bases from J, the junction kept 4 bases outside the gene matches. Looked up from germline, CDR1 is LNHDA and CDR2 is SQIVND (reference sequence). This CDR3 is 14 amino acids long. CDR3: CASSMAGGTYEQYF. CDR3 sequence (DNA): TGTGCCAGTAGTATGGCAGGGGGAACCTACGAGCAGTACTTC.